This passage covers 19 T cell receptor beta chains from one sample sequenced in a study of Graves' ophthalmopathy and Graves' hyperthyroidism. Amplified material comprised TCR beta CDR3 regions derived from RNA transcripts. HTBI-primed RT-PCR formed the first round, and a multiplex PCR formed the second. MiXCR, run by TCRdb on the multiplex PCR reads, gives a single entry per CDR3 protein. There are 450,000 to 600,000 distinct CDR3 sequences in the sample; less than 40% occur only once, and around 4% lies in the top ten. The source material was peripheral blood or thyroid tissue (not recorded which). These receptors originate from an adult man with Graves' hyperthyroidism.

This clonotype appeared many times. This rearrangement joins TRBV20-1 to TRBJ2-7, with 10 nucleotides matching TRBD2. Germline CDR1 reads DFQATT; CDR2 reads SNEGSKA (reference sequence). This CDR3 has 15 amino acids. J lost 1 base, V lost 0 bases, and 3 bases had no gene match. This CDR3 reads CSARDSTSGSYEQYF. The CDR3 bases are TGCAGTGCTAGAGATTCGACTAGCGGGTCCTACGAGCAGTACTTC.

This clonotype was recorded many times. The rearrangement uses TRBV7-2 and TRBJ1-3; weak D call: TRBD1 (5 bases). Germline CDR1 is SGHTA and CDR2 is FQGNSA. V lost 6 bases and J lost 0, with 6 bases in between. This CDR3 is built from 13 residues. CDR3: CASRQGSGNTIYF. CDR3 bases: TGTGCCAGCAGGCAGGGCTCTGGAAACACCATATATTTT.

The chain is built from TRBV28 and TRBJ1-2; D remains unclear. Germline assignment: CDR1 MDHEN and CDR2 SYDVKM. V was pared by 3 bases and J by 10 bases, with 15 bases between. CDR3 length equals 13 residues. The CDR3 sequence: CASSLDAPGDYTF. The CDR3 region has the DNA TGTGCCAGCAGTTTGGACGCCCCCGGTGACTACACCTTC.

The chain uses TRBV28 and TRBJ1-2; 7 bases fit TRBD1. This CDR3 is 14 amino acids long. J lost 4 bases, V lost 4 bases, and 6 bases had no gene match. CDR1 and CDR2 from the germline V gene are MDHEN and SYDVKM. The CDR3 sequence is CASSSPGTAYGYTF. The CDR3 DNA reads TGTGCCAGCAGTTCTCCCGGGACAGCCTATGGCTACACCTTC.

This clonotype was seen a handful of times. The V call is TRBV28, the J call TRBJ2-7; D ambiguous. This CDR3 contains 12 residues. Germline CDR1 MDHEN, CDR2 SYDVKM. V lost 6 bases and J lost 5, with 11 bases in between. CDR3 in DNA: TGTGCCAGCAGCGTAGGCAGAAACGAGCAGTACTTC. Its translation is CASSVGRNEQYF. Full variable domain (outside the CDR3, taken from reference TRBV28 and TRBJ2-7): DVKVTQSSRYLVKRTGEKVFLECVQDMDHENMFWYRQDPGLGLRLIYFSYDVKMKEKGDIPEGYSVSREKKERFSLILESASTNQTSMYLCASSVGRNEQYFGPGTRLTVT.

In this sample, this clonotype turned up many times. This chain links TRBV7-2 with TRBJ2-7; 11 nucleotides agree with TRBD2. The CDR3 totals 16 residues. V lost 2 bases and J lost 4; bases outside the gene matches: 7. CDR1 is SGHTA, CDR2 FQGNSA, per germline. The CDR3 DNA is TGTGCCAGCAGCTTAATTAGCGGGAGGGATTCGTACGAGCAGTACTTC. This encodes CASSLISGRDSYEQYF.

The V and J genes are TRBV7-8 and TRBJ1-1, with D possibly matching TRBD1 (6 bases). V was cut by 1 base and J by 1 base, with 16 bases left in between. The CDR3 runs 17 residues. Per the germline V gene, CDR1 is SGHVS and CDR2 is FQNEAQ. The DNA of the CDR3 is TGTGCCAGCAGCTTAGGTTGGGGTGGGACACAGAACACTGAAGCTTTCTTT. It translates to CASSLGWGGTQNTEAFF.

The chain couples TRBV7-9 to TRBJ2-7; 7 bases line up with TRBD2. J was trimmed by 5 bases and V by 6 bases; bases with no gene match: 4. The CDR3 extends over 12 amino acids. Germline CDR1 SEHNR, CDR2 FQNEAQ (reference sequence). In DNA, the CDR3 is TGTGCCAGCAGTGCGGGAGCCCACGAGCAGTACTTC. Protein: CASSAGAHEQYF.

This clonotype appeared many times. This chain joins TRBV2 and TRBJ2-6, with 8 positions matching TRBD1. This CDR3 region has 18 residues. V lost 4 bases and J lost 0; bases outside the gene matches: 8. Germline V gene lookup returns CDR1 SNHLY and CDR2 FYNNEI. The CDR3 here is CASSGSGGRVSGANVLTF. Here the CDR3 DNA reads TGTGCCAGCAGTGGATCAGGGGGCAGGGTCTCTGGGGCCAACGTCCTGACTTTC.

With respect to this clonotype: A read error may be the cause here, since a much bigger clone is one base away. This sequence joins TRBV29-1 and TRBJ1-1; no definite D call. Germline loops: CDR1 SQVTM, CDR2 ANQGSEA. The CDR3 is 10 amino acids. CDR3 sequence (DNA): TGCAGCGTGTGGTGGGATGAAGCTTCCTTT. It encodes CSVWWDEASF.

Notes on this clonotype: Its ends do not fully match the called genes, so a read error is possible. The CDR3 protein is CASSLVAGANYGYAF. In DNA form, the CDR3 reads TGTGCCAGCAGCTTAGTAGCAGGAGCTAACTATGGCTACGCCTTC. This rearrangement joins TRBV7-2 to TRBJ1-2; the D is unclear. Germline CDR1 and CDR2: SGHTA and FQGNSA. The CDR3 is 15 amino acids.

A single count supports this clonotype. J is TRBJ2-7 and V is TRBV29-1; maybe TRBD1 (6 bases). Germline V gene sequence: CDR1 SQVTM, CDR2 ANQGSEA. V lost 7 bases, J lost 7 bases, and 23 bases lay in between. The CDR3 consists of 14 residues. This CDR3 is CSADRQASYNEQYF. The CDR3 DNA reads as TGCAGCGCCGACCGACAGGCCTCCTACAATGAGCAGTACTTC.

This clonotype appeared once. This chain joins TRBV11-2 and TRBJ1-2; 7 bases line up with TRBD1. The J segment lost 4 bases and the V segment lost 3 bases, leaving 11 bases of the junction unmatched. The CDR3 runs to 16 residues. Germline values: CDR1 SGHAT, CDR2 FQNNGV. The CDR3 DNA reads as TGTGCCAGCAGCTTCCAACTAGCGGGACAGTCCTATGGCTACACCTTC. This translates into CASSFQLAGQSYGYTF.

The CDR3 DNA follows: TGCGCCAGCAGCTTGCGAGGGACAGGGGATCCTGAAGCTTTCTTT. Translation gives CASSLRGTGDPEAFF. This rearrangement joins TRBV5-1 to TRBJ1-1; 10 bases are shared with TRBD1. The V gene's germline CDR1 is SGHRS and CDR2 YFSETQ. With V trimmed by 1 base and J by 6 bases, 6 bases remained unmatched. The CDR3 totals 15 residues.

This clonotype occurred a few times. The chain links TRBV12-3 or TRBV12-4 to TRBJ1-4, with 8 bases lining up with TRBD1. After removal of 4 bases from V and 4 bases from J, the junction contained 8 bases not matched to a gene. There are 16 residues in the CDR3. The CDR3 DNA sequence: TGTGCCAGCAGTTCAGGGCAGGGGGCGGGTAATGAAAAACTGTTTTTT. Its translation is CASSSGQGAGNEKLFF.

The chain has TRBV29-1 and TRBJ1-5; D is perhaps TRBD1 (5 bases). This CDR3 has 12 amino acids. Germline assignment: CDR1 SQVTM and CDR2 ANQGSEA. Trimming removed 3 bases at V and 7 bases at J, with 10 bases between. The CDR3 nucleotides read TGCAGCGTTGAGGGGGGTGGGCAGCCCCAGCATTTT. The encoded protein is CSVEGGGQPQHF. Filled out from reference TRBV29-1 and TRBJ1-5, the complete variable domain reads SAVISQKPSRDICQRGTSLTIQCQVDSQVTMMFWYRQQPGQSLTLIATANQGSEATYESGFVIDKFPISRPNLTFSTLTVSNMSPEDSSIYLCSVEGGGQPQHFGDGTRLSIL.

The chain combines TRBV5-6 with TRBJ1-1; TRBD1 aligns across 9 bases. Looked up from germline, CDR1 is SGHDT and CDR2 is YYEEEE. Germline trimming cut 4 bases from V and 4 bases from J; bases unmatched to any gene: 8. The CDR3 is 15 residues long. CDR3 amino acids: CASSITGQGSTEAFF. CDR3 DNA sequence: TGTGCCAGCAGCATCACGGGACAGGGCAGCACTGAAGCTTTCTTT. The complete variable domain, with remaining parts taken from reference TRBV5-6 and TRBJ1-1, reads DAGVTQSPTHLIKTRGQQVTLRCSPKSGHDTVSWYQQALGQGPQFIFQYYEEEERQRGNFPDRFSGHQFPNYSSELNVNALLLGDSALYLCASSITGQGSTEAFFGQGTRLTVV.

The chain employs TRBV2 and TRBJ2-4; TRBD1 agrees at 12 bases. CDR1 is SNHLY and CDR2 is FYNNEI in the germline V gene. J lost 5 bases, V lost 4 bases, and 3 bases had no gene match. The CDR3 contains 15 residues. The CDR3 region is CASSGGQGAENIQYF. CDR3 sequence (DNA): TGTGCCAGCAGTGGGGGACAGGGGGCGGAAAACATTCAGTACTTC.

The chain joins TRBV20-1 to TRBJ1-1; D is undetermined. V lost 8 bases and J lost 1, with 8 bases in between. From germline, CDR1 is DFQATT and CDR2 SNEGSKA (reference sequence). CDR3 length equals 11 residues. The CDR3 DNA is TGCAGTTTTTTGGGGAACACTGAAGCTTTCTTT. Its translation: CSFLGNTEAFF.